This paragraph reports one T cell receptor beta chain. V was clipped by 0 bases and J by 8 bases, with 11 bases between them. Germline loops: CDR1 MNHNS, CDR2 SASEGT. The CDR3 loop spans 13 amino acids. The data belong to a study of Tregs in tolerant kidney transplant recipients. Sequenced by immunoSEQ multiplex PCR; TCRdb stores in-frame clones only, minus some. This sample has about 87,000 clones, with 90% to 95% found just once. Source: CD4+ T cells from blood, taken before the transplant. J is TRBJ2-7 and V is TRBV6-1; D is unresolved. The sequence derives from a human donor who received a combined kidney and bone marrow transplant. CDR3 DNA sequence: TGTGCCAGCAGTGAAGCGGCGGTCCGCCAGCAGTACTTC. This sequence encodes CASSEAAVRQQYF.